This T cell receptor (beta chain) originates from a study of T cells and Merkel cell carcinoma outcomes. General study points: Repertoire plus T-cell density reportedly predicted Merkel cell carcinoma outcomes.

On this clone itself: Its antigen remains unknown.

Sequencing used immunoSEQ multiplex PCR; TCRdb keeps in-frame clones, though not all of them. Here the sample spans around 8,900 clones, 80% to 85% being singletons. The CDR3 is 16 amino acids. Trimming at V came to 5 bases and at J to 1 base, leaving 9 bases not matched to a gene. The germline gives CDR1 LNHDA, CDR2 SQIVND (reference sequence). The clonotype originates from a human donor with Merkel cell carcinoma. The sequenced material came from tumor tissue from Merkel cell carcinoma. V is TRBV19 and J is TRBJ2-7; TRBD1 aligns across 9 bases. CDR3 nucleotide sequence: TGTGCCAGTAGTTCTTGGACCGGGACAGGGTCCTACGAGCAGTACTTC. Translating it yields CASSSWTGTGSYEQYF.